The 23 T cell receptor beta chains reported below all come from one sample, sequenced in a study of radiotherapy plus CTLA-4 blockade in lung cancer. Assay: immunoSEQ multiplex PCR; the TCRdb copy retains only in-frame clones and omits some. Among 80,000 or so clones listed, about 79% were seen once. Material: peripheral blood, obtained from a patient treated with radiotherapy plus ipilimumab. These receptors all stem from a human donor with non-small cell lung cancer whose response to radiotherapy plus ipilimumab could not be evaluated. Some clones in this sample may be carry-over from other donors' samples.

CDR3 sequence (DNA): TGCGCCAGCAGCCACTCTCCTAGCGGGGGTAGCGAGACCCAGTACTTC. Translated: CASSHSPSGGSETQYF. This chain links TRBV4-1 with TRBJ2-5; 10 bases map to TRBD2. The ends lost 3 bases at V and 5 bases at J; junction bases unmatched: 9. The germline gives CDR1 MGHRA, CDR2 YSYEKL. This CDR3 is 16 amino acids long.

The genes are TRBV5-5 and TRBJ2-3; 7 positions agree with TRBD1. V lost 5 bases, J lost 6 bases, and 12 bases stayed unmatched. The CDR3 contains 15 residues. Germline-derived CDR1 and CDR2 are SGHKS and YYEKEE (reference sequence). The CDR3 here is CASRLTGPPTDTQYF. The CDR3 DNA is TGTGCCAGCAGGTTGACAGGGCCCCCCACTGATACGCAGTATTTT. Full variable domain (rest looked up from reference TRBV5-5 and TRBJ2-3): DAGVTQSPTHLIKTRGQQVTLRCSPISGHKSVSWYQQVLGQGPQFIFQYYEKEERGRGNFPDRFSARQFPNYSSELNVNALLLGDSALYLCASRLTGPPTDTQYFGPGTRLTVL.

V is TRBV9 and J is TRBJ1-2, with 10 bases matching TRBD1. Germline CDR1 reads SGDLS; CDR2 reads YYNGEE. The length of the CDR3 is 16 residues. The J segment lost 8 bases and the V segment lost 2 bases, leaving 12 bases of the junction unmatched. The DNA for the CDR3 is TGTGCCAGCAGCGTCCAAGCCGGGACAGGGGTCGGAGGCTACACCTTC. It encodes CASSVQAGTGVGGYTF. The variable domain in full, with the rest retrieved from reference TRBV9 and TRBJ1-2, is DSGVTQTPKHLITATGQRVTLRCSPRSGDLSVYWYQQSLDQGLQFLIQYYNGEERAKGNILERFSAQQFPDLHSELNLSSLELGDSALYFCASSVQAGTGVGGYTFGSGTRLTVV.

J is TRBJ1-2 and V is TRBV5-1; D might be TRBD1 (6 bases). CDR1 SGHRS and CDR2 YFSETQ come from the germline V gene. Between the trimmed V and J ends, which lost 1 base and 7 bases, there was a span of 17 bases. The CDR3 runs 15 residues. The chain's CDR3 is CASSLYSQGSSGYTF. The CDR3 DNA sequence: TGCGCCAGCAGCTTGTACTCTCAGGGGTCCAGTGGCTACACCTTC. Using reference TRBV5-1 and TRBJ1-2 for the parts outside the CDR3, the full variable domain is KAGVTQTPRYLIKTRGQQVTLSCSPISGHRSVSWYQQTPGQGLQFLFEYFSETQRNKGNFPGRFSGRQFSNSRSEMNVSTLELGDSALYLCASSLYSQGSSGYTFGSGTRLTVV.

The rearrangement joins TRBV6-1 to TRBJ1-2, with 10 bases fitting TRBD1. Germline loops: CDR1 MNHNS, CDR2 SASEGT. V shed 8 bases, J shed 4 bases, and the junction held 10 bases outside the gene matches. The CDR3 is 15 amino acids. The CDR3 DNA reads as TGTGCCAGCGCCCGGGACAGGGGCCTCGGCTATGGCTACACCTTC. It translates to CASARDRGLGYGYTF.

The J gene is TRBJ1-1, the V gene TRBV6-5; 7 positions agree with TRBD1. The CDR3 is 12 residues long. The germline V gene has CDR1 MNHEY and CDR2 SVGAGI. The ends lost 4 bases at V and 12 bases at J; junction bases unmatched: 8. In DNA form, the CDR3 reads TGTGCCAGCAGTTCGAACAGGGGATCGCCTTTCTTT. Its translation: CASSSNRGSPFF.

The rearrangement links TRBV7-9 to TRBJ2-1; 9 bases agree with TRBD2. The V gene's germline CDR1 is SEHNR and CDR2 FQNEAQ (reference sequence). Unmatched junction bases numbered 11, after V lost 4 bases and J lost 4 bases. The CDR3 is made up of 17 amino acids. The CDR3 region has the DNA TGTGCCAGCAGCTCTAGCGGGGTGGGGGCTTGGTACAATGAGCAGTTCTTC. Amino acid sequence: CASSSSGVGAWYNEQFF.

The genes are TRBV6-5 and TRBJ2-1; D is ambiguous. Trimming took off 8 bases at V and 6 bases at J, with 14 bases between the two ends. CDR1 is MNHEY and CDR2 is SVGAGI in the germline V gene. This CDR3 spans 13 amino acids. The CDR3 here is CASGWRAPNEQFF. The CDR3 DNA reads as TGTGCCAGCGGGTGGAGAGCACCCAATGAGCAGTTCTTC.

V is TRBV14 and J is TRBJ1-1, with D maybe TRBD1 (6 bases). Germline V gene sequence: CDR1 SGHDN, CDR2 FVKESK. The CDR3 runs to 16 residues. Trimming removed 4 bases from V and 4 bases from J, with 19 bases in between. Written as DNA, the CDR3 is TGTGCCAGCAGCCCCCGGACAGTGGACTTGGGCACTGAAGCTTTCTTT. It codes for CASSPRTVDLGTEAFF.

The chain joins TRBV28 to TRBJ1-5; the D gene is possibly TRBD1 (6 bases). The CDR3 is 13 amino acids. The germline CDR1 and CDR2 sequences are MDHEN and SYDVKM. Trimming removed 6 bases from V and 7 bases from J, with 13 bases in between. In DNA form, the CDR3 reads TGTGCCAGCAGCCGGGGGGCGCGACAGCCCCAGCATTTT. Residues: CASSRGARQPQHF.

The CDR3 reads CAWSVSTPSVETQYF. CDR3 nucleotide sequence: TGTGCCTGGAGTGTGTCTACCCCGTCGGTAGAGACCCAGTACTTC. This chain joins TRBV30 and TRBJ2-5; D remains unclear. The CDR3 covers 15 residues. From germline, CDR1 is GTSNPN and CDR2 SVGIG (reference sequence). The V and J ends lost 0 bases and 4 bases respectively, with 15 bases between them.

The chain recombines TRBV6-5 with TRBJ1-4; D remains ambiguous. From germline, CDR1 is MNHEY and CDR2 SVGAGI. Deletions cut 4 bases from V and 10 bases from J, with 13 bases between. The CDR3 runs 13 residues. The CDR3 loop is CASSSTTVRKLFF. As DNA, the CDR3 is TGTGCCAGCAGTTCCACCACGGTTAGAAAACTGTTTTTT.

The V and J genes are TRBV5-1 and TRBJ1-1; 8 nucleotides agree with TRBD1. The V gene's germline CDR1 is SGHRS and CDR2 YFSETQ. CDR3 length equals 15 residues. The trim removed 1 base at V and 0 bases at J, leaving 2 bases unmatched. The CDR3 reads CASSLQGQVNTEAFF. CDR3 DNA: TGCGCCAGCAGCTTGCAGGGACAGGTGAACACTGAAGCTTTCTTT.

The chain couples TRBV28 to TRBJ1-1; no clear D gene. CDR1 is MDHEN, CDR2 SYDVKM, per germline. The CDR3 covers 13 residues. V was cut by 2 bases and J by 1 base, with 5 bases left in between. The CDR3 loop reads CASSLRANTEAFF. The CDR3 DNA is TGTGCCAGCAGTTTACGAGCGAACACTGAAGCTTTCTTT. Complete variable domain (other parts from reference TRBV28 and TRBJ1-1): DVKVTQSSRYLVKRTGEKVFLECVQDMDHENMFWYRQDPGLGLRLIYFSYDVKMKEKGDIPEGYSVSREKKERFSLILESASTNQTSMYLCASSLRANTEAFFGQGTRLTVV.

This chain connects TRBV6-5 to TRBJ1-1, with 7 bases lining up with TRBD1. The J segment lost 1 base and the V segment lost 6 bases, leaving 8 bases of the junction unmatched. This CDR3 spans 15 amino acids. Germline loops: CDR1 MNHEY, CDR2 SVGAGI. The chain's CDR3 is CASRPRQGANTEAFF. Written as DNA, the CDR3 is TGTGCCAGCAGACCTAGACAGGGCGCGAACACTGAAGCTTTCTTT.

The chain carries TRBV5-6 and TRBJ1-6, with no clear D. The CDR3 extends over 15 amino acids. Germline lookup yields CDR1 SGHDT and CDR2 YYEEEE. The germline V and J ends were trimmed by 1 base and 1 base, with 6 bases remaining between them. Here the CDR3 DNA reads TGTGCCAGCAGCTTGCGGGGTTCCTATAATTCACCCCTCCACTTT. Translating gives CASSLRGSYNSPLHF. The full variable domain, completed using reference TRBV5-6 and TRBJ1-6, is DAGVTQSPTHLIKTRGQQVTLRCSPKSGHDTVSWYQQALGQGPQFIFQYYEEEERQRGNFPDRFSGHQFPNYSSELNVNALLLGDSALYLCASSLRGSYNSPLHFGNGTRLTVT.

For the CDR3, the DNA is TGCGCCAGCAGCCAAGAGGGACAGGACAATCAGCCCCAGCATTTT. It is translated as CASSQEGQDNQPQHF. J is TRBJ1-5 and V is TRBV4-3; 8 bases align to TRBD1. V dropped 0 bases and J dropped 3; count of bases not matched to a gene: 1. CDR1 LGHNA and CDR2 YSLEER come from the germline V gene. This CDR3 contains 15 residues.

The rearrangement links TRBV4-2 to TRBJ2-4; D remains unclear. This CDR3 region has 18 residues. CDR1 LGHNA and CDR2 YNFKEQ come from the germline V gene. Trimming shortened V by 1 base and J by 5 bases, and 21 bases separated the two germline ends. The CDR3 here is CASSQVVPRPRSQNIQYF. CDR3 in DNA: TGTGCCAGCAGCCAAGTGGTGCCGAGGCCCCGGAGCCAAAACATTCAGTACTTC.

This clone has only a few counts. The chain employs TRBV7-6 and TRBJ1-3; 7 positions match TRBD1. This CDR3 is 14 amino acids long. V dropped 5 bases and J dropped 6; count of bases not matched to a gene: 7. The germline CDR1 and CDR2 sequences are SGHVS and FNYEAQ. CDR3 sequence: CASSATQGVNTIYF. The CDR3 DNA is TGTGCCAGCAGCGCAACTCAGGGGGTAAACACCATATATTTT.

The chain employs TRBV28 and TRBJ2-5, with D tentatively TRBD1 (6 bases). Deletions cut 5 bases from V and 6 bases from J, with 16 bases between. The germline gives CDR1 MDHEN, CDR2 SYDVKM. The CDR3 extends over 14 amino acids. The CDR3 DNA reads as TGTGCCAGCAGTCCACAGGTCAGGGGCAAGACCCAGTACTTC. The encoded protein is CASSPQVRGKTQYF.

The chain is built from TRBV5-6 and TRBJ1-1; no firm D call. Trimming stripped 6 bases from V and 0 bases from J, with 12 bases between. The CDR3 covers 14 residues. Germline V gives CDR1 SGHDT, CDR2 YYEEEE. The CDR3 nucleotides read TGTGCCAGCAATCGAGGGTTTATGAACACTGAAGCTTTCTTT. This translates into CASNRGFMNTEAFF.

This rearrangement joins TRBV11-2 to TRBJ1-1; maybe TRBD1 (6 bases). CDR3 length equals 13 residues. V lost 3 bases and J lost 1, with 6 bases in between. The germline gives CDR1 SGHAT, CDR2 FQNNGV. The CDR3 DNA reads TGTGCCAGCAGCTTGACAGGGAACACTGAAGCTTTCTTT. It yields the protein CASSLTGNTEAFF.

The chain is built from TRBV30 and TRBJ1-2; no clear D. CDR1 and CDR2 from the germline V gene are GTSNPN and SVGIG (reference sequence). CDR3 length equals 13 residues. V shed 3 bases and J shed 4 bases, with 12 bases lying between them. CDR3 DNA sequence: TGTGCCTGGAGCAAACTCGACATCTATGGCTACACCTTC. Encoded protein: CAWSKLDIYGYTF.